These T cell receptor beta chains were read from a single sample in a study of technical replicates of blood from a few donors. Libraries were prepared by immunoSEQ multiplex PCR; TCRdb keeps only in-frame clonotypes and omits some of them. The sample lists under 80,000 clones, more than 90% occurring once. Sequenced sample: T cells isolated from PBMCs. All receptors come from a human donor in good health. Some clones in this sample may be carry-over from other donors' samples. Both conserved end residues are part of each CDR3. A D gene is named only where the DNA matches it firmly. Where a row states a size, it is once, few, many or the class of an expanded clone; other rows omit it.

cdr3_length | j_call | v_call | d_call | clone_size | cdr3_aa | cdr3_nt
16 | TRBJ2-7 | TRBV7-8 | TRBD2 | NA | CASSLVASGRSYEQYF | TGTGCCAGCAGCTTAGTCGCTAGCGGGAGGTCCTACGAGCAGTACTTC
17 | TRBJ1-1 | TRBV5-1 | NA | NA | CASSLSLGGRGVTEAFF | TGCGCCAGCAGCTTGTCACTCGGGGGGCGCGGGGTCACTGAAGCTTTCTTT
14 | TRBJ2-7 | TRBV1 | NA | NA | CTSSLAGLLYEQYF | TGCACCAGCAGTCTAGCGGGACTCCTCTACGAGCAGTACTTC
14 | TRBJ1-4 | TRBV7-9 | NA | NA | CASSTQGSDEKLFF | TGTGCCAGCAGCACTCAGGGGTCAGACGAAAAACTGTTTTTT
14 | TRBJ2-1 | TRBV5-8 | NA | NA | CASSLRTVYNEQFF | TGTGCCAGCAGCTTGCGGACAGTTTACAATGAGCAGTTCTTC
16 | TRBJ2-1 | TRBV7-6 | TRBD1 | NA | CASSSGDRGLSDEQFF | TGTGCCAGCAGCTCTGGGGACAGGGGGCTTTCGGATGAGCAGTTCTTC
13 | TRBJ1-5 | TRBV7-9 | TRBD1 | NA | CASSRTGDQPQHF | TGTGCCAGCAGCCGGACAGGGGATCAGCCCCAGCATTTT
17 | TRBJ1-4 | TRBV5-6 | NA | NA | CASSLAQGSGEYEKLFF | TGTGCCAGCAGCTTGGCCCAGGGGTCCGGGGAATACGAAAAACTGTTTTTT
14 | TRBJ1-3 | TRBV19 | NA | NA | CASRLTGPGNTIYF | TGTGCCAGTAGGCTAACAGGGCCCGGAAACACCATATATTTT
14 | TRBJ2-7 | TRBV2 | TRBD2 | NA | CASSLLAGLYEQYF | TGTGCCAGCAGTCTCCTAGCGGGACTCTACGAGCAGTACTTC
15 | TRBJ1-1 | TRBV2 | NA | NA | CASSEDAGMDTEAFF | TGTGCCAGCAGTGAAGACGCAGGGATGGACACTGAAGCTTTCTTT
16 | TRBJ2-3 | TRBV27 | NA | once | CASSLVRGSGADTQYF | TGTGCCAGCAGTTTAGTGAGGGGGAGTGGGGCAGATACGCAGTATTTT
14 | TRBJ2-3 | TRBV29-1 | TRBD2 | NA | CSVFTSGSSDTQYF | TGCAGCGTTTTTACTAGCGGGAGTTCAGATACGCAGTATTTT
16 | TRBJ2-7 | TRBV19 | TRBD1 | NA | CASSIGHRDRAYEQYF | TGTGCCAGTAGCATAGGGCACCGGGACAGGGCCTACGAGCAGTACTTC
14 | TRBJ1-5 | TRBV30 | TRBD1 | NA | CAWSVLGGRQPQHF | TGTGCCTGGAGTGTATTAGGGGGCCGGCAGCCCCAGCATTTT
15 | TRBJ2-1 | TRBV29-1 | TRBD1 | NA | CSVGDSPSSYNEQFF | TGCAGCGTTGGGGACAGTCCGAGCTCCTACAATGAGCAGTTCTTC
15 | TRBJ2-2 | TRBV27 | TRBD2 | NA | CASSYSGFNTGELFF | TGTGCCAGCAGTTATAGCGGGTTTAACACCGGGGAGCTGTTTTTT
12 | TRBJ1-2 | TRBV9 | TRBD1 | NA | CASSVTGGGYTF | TGTGCCAGCAGCGTGACAGGGGGTGGCTACACCTTC
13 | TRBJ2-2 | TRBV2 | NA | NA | CASQGENTGELFF | TGTGCCAGCCAAGGGGAGAACACCGGGGAGCTGTTTTTT
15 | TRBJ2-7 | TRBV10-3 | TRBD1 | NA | CATGNRGMGAYEQYF | TGTGCCACCGGGAACAGGGGGATGGGGGCCTACGAGCAGTACTTC
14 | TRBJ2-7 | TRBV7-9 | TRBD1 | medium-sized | CASRGQGGTYEQYF | TGTGCCAGCAGGGGACAGGGAGGAACCTACGAGCAGTACTTC
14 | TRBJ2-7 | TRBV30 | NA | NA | CAWSRLLYPYEQYF | TGTGCCTGGAGTCGACTATTATATCCCTACGAGCAGTACTTC
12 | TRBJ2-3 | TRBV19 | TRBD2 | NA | CASSGGVDTQYF | TGTGCCAGTAGTGGGGGGGTAGATACGCAGTATTTT
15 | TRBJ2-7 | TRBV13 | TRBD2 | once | CASSFGSGSSYEQYF | TGTGCCAGCAGCTTTGGAAGCGGGAGTTCCTACGAGCAGTACTTC
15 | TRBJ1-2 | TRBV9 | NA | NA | CASSMGHRLNYGYTF | TGTGCCAGCAGCATGGGACATCGCCTTAACTATGGCTACACCTTC
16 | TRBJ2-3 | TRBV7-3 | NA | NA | CASSSEGRGGTDTQYF | TGTGCCAGCTCGTCAGAAGGGAGAGGTGGCACAGATACGCAGTATTTT
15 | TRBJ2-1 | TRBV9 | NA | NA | CASSSTSTSYNEQFF | TGTGCCAGCAGCAGTACTAGCACCTCCTACAATGAGCAGTTCTTC
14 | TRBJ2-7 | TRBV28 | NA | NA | CASNNPQTDHEQYF | TGTGCCAGCAACAACCCCCAAACAGACCACGAGCAGTACTTC
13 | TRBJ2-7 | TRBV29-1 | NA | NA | CSVEQIGGGVQYF | TGCAGCGTTGAACAGATTGGGGGAGGCGTGCAGTACTTC
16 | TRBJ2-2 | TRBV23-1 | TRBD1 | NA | CASSQPDRDNTGELFF | TGCGCCAGCAGTCAACCGGACAGGGATAACACCGGGGAGCTGTTTTTT
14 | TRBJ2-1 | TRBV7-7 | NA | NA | CASSPDSFGGEQFF | TGTGCTAGCAGCCCCGACTCCTTTGGAGGTGAGCAGTTCTTC
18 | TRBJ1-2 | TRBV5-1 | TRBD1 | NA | CASSLVRAGTGPNYGYTF | TGCGCCAGCAGCTTGGTTAGGGCCGGGACAGGCCCTAACTATGGCTACACCTTC
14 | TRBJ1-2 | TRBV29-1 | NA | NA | CSVEAGPRLYSYTF | TGCAGCGTTGAGGCGGGACCGCGATTGTATAGCTACACCTTC
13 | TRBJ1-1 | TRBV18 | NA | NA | CASSVARGTEAFF | TGTGCCAGCTCAGTAGCCAGGGGCACTGAAGCTTTCTTT
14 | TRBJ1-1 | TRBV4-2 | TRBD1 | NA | CASSQMPGGTEAFF | TGTGCCAGCAGCCAAATGCCAGGGGGGACTGAAGCTTTCTTT